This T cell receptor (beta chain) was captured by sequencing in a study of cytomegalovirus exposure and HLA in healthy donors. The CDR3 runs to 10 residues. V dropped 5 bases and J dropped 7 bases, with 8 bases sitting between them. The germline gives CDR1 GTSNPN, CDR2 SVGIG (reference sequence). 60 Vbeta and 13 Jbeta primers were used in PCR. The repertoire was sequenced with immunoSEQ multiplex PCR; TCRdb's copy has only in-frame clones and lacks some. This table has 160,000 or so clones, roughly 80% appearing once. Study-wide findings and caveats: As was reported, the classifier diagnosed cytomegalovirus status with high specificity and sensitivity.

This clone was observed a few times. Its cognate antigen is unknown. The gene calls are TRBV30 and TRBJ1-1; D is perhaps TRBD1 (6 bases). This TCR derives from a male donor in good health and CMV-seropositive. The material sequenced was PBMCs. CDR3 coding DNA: TGTGCCTGGGGGGGCAGTGAAGCTTTCTTT. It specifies CAWGGSEAFF. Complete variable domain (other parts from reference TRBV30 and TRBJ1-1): SQTIHQWPATLVQPVGSPLSLECTVEGTSNPNLYWYRQAAGRGLQLLFYSVGIGQISSEVPQNLSASRPQDRQFILSSKKLLLSDSGFYLCAWGGSEAFFGQGTRLTVV.